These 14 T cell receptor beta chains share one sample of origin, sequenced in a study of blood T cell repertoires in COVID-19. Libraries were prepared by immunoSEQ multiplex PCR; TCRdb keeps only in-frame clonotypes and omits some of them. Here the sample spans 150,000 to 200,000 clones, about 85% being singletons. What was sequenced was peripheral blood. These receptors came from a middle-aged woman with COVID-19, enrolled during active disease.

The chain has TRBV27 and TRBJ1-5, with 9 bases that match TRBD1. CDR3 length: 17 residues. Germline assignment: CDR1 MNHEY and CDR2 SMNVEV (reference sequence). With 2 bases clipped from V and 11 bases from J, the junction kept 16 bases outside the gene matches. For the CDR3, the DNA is TGTGCCAGCAGTTTAAAGCCCGGGACAGGGCCCGTTTTGGCCCAGCATTTT. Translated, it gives CASSLKPGTGPVLAQHF.

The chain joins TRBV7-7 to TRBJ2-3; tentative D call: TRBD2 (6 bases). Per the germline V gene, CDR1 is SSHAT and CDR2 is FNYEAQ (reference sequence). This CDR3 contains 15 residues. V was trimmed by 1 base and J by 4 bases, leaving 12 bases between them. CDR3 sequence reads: CASSLVGGTSDTQYF. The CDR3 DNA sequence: TGTGCCAGCAGCTTAGTGGGGGGAACATCAGATACGCAGTATTTT.

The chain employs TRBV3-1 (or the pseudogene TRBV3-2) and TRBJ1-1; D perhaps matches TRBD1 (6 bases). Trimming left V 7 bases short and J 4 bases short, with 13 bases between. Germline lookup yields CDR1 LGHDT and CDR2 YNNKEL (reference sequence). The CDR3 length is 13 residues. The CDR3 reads CASNLGGATEAFF. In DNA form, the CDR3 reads TGTGCCAGCAACCTGGGGGGGGCCACTGAAGCTTTCTTT.

The CDR3 DNA follows: TGTGCCACCAGCAGAGAGGCGGGGGGTGGATATGGCTACACCTTC. Translating gives CATSREAGGGYGYTF. V is TRBV15 and J is TRBJ1-2; D possibly corresponds to TRBD1 (5 bases). The CDR3 has 15 residues. Germline CDR1 reads LNHNV; CDR2 reads YYDKDF (reference sequence). Trimming cost V 0 bases and J 5 bases, with 13 bases left between them.

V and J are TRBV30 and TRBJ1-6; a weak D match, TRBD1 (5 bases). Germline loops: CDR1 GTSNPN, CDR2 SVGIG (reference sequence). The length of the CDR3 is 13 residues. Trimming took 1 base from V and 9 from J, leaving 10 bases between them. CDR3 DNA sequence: TGTGCCTGGAGTGCCAGGGATGGTTCACCCCTCCACTTT. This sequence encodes CAWSARDGSPLHF.

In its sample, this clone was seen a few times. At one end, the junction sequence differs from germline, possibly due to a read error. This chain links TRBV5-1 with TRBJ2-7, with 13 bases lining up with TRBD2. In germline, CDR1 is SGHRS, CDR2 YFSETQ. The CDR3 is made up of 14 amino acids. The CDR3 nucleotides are TGCGCCAGCAGCCTCGGGACTAGCGGGACCCATGAGGACTTC. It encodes CASSLGTSGTHEDF.

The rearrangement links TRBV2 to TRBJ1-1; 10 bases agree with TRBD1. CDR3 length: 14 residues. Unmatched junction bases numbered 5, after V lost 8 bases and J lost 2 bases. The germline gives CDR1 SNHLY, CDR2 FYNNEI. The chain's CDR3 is CASGRQGANTEAFF. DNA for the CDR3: TGTGCCAGCGGGAGACAGGGGGCTAACACTGAAGCTTTCTTT.

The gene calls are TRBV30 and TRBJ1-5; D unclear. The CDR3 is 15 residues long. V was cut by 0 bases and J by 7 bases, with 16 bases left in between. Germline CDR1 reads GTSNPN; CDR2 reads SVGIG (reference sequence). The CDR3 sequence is CAWSVGSTFGQPQHF. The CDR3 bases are TGTGCCTGGAGTGTAGGTAGTACATTCGGGCAGCCCCAGCATTTT.

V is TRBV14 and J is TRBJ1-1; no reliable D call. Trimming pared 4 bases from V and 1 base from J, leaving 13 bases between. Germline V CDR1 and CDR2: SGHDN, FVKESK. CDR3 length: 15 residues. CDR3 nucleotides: TGTGCCAGCAGCCCCCGACAAACACCGAACACTGAAGCTTTCTTT. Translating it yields CASSPRQTPNTEAFF.

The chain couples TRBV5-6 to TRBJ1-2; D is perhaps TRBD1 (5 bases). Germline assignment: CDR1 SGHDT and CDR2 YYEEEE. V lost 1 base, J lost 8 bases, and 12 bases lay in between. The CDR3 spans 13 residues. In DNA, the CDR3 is TGTGCCAGCAGCTTGCCGGGGGAACGGGGCTACACCTTC. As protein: CASSLPGERGYTF.

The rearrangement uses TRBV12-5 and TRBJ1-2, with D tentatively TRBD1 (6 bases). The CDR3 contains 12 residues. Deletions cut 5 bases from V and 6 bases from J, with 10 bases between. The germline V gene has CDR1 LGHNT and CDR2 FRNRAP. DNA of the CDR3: TGTGCTAGTGGTGTACAGGGCCATGGCTACACCTTC. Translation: CASGVQGHGYTF.

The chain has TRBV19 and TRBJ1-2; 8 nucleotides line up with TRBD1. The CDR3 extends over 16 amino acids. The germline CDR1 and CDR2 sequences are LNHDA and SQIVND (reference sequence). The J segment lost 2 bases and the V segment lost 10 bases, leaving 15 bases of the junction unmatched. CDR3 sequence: CATGGDRRGVNYGYTF. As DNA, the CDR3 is TGTGCCACCGGAGGGGACAGGAGGGGAGTAAACTATGGCTACACCTTC.

The CDR3 region is CASSYFDSLGYTF. CDR3 DNA: TGTGCCAGCAGTTACTTCGACAGTCTCGGCTACACCTTC. The chain links TRBV6-5 to TRBJ1-2; D is possibly TRBD1 (5 bases). V was pared by 1 base and J by 8 bases, with 11 bases between. The CDR3 spans 13 residues. The V gene's germline CDR1 is MNHEY and CDR2 SVGAGI.

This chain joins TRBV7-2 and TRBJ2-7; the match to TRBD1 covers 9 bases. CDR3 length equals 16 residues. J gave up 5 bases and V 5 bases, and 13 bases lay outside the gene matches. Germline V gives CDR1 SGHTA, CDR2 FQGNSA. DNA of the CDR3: TGTGCCAGCAGCCCTACACCGGGACAGGGCCCTCACGAGCAGTACTTC. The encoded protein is CASSPTPGQGPHEQYF. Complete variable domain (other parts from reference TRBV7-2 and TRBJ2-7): GAGVSQSPSNKVTEKGKDVELRCDPISGHTALYWYRQSLGQGLEFLIYFQGNSAPDKSGLPSDRFSAERTGGSVSTLTIQRTQQEDSAVYLCASSPTPGQGPHEQYFGPGTRLTVT.